Sequencing of this TCR beta chain was carried out in a study of T cell responses to AZD1222 COVID-19 vaccine. Study-wide findings and caveats: Mostly white British, mostly female donors; authors suggested clonal diversity may be underestimated.

This clone was detected a few times. Its antigen is still unknown. Measured with immunoSEQ multiplex PCR; TCRdb has only the in-frame clones, and not every one. The table lists about 120,000 clones, roughly nine tenths of them singletons. The CDR3 totals 15 residues. CDR1 is MGHDK and CDR2 is SYGVNS in the germline V gene. Trimming left V 2 bases short and J 2 bases short, with 7 bases between. Sequencing was performed on peripheral blood, taken on day 0 of AZD1222 vaccination. The TCR was taken from an adult in good health. The chain recombines TRBV25-1 with TRBJ2-6, with D possibly TRBD1 on 5 matching bases. The CDR3, as DNA: TGTGCCAGCAGTGAACCAGGGACTGGGGCCAACGTCCTGACTTTC. Protein product: CASSEPGTGANVLTF. The variable domain in full, with the rest retrieved from reference TRBV25-1 and TRBJ2-6, is EADIYQTPRYLVIGTGKKITLECSQTMGHDKMYWYQQDPGMELHLIHYSYGVNSTEKGDLSSESTVSRIRTEHFPLTLESARPSHTSQYLCASSEPGTGANVLTFGAGSRLTVL.